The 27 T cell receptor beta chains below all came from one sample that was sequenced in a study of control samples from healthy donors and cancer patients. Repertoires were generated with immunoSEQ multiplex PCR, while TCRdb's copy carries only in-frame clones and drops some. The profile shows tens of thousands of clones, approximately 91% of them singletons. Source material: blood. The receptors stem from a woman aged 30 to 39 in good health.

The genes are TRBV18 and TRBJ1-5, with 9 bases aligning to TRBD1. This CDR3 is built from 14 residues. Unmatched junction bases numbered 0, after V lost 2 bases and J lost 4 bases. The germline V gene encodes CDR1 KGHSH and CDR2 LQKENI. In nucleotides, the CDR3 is TGTGCCAGCTCACCAGGGACAGGGAATCAGCCCCAGCATTTT. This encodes CASSPGTGNQPQHF.

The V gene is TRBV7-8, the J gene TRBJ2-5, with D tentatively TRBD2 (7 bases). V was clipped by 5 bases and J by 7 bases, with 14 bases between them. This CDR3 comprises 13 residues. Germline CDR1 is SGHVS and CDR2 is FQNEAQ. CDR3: CASSIHREGTQYF. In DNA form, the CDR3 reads TGTGCCAGCAGCATACACAGGGAGGGGACCCAGTACTTC.

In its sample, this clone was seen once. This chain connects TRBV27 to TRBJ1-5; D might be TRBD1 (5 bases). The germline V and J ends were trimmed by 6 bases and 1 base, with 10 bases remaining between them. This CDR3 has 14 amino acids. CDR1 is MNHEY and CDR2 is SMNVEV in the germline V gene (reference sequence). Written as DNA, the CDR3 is TGTGCCAGCAGCTCTGACAGCAGCAATCAGCCCCAGCATTTT. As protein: CASSSDSSNQPQHF.

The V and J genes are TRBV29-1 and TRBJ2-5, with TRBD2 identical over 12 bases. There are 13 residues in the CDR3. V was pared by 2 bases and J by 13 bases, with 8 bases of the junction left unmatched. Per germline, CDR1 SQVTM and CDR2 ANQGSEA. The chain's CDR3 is CSVEMLAGGPRYF. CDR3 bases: TGCAGCGTTGAAATGCTAGCGGGGGGGCCACGGTACTTC. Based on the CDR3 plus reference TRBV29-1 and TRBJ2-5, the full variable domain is SAVISQKPSRDICQRGTSLTIQCQVDSQVTMMFWYRQQPGQSLTLIATANQGSEATYESGFVIDKFPISRPNLTFSTLTVSNMSPEDSSIYLCSVEMLAGGPRYFGPGTRLLVL.

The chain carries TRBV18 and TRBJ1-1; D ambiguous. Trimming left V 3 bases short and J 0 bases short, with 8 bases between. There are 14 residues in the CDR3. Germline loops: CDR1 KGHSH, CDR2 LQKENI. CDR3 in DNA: TGTGCCAGCTCACCGGGAAAGATGAACACTGAAGCTTTCTTT. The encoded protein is CASSPGKMNTEAFF.

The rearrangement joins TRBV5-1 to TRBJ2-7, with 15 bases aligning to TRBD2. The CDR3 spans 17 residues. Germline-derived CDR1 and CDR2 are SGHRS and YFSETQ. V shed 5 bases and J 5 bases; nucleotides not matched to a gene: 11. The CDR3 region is CASRPGLAGGLSHEQYF. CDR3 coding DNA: TGCGCCAGCAGGCCTGGACTAGCGGGGGGGCTTTCCCACGAGCAGTACTTC.

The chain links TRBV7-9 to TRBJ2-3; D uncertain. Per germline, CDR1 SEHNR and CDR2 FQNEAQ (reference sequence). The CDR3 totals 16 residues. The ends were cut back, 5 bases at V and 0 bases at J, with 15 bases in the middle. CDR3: CASSPTRSASTDTQYF. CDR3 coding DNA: TGTGCCAGCAGCCCAACACGGTCCGCTAGCACAGATACGCAGTATTTT.

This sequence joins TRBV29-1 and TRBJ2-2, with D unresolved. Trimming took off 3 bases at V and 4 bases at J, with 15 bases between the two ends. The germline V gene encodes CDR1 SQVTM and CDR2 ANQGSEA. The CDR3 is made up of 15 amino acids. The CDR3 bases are TGCAGCGTTGAGCTAGGGCACCGAGGCACCGGGGAGCTGTTTTTT. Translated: CSVELGHRGTGELFF.

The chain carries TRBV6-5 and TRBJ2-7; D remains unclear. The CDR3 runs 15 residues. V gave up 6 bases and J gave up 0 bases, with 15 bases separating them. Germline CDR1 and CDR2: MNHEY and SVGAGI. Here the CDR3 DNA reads TGTGCCAGCAGCCTAGAGAAATACCTCTCCTACGAGCAGTACTTC. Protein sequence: CASSLEKYLSYEQYF.

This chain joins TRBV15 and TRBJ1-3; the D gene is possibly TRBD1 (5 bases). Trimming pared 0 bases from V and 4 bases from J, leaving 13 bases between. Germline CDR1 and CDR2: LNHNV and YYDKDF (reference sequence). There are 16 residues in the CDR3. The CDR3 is CATSREGPGVGNTIYF. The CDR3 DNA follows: TGTGCCACCAGCAGAGAGGGGCCCGGCGTCGGAAACACCATATATTTT.

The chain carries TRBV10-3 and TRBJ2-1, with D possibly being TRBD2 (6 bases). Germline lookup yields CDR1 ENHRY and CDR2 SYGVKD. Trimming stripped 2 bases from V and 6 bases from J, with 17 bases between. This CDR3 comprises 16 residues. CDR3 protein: CAISERSGVESNEQFF. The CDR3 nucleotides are TGTGCCATCAGTGAGAGATCGGGGGTTGAGAGCAATGAGCAGTTCTTC.

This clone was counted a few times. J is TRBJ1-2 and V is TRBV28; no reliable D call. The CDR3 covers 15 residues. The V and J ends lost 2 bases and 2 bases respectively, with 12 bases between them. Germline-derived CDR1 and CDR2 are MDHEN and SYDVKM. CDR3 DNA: TGTGCCAGCAGTTTAGACCAGGCCCTAAACTATGGCTACACCTTC. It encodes CASSLDQALNYGYTF.

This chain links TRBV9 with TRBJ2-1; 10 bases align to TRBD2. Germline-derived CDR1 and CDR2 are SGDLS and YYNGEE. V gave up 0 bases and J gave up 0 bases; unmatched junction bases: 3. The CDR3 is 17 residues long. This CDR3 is CASSVDSSGGSYNEQFF. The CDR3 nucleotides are TGTGCCAGCAGCGTAGATTCTAGCGGGGGCTCCTACAATGAGCAGTTCTTC.

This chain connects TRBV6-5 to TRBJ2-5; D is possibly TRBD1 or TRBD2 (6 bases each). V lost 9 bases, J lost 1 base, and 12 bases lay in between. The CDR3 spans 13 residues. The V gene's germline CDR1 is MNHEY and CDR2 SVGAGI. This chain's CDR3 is CASGGQAQETQYF. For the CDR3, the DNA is TGTGCCAGTGGGGGGCAGGCCCAAGAGACCCAGTACTTC.

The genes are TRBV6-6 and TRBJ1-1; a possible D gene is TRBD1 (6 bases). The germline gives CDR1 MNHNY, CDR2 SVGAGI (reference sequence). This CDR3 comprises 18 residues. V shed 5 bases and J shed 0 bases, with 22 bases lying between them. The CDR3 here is CASSLSRAPRGMNTEAFF. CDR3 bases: TGTGCCAGCAGTCTCAGCAGGGCCCCAAGGGGGATGAACACTGAAGCTTTCTTT.

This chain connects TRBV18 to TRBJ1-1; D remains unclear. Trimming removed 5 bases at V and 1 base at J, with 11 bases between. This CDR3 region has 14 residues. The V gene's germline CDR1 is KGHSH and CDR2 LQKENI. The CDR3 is CASSIAARNTEAFF. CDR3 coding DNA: TGTGCCAGCTCAATTGCGGCGCGGAACACTGAAGCTTTCTTT.

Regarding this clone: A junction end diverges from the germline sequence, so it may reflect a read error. CDR3 amino acids: CASSPHPMTKYGYTF. DNA for the CDR3: TGTGCCAGCAGCCCCCACCCTATGACTAAGTATGGCTACACCTTC. The chain combines TRBV7-9 with TRBJ1-2; no clear D. Per germline, CDR1 SEHNR and CDR2 FQNEAQ (reference sequence). The CDR3 is 15 amino acids.

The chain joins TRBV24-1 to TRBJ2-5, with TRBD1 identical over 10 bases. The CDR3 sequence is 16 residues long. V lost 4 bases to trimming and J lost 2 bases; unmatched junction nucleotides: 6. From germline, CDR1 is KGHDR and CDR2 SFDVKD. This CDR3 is CATSEGGTGVQETQYF. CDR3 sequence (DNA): TGTGCCACCAGTGAGGGGGGGACAGGGGTTCAAGAGACCCAGTACTTC.

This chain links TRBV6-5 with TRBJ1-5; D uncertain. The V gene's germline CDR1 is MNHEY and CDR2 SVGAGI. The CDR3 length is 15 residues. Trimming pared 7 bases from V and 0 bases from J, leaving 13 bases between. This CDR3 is CASKLGLYSNQPQHF. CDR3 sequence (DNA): TGTGCCAGCAAGCTCGGACTTTATAGCAATCAGCCCCAGCATTTT.

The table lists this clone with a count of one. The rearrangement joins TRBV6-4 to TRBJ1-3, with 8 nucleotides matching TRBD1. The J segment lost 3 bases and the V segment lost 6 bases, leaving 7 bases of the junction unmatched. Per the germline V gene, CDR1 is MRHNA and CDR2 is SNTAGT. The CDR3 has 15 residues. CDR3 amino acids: CASRGGTGGGNTIYF. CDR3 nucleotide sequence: TGTGCCAGCAGGGGAGGGACAGGAGGTGGAAACACCATATATTTT.

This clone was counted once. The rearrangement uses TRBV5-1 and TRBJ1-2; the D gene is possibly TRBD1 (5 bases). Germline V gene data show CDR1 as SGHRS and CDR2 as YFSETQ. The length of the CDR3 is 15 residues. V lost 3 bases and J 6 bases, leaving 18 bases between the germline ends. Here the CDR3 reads CASSYDSDKRDGYTF. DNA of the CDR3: TGCGCCAGCAGCTACGATTCGGACAAGAGGGATGGCTACACCTTC.

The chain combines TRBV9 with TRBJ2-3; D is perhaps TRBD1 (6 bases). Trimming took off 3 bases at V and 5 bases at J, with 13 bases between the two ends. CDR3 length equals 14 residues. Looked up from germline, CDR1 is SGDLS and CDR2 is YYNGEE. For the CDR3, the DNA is TGTGCCAGCAGCGAGGGGGACCATTTAGATACGCAGTATTTT. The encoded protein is CASSEGDHLDTQYF. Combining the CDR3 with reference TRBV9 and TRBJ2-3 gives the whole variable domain DSGVTQTPKHLITATGQRVTLRCSPRSGDLSVYWYQQSLDQGLQFLIQYYNGEERAKGNILERFSAQQFPDLHSELNLSSLELGDSALYFCASSEGDHLDTQYFGPGTRLTVL.

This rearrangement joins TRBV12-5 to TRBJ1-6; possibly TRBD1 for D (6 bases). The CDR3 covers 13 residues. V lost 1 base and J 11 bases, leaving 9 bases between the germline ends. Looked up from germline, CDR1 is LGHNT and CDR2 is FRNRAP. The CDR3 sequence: CASGLDRAAPLHF. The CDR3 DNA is TGTGCTAGTGGTTTGGACAGGGCGGCACCCCTCCACTTT.

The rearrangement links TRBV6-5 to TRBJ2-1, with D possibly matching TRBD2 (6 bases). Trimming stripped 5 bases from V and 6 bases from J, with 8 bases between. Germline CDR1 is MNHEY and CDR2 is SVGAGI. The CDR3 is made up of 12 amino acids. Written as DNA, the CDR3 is TGTGCCAGCAGTCGGGACTTCAATGAGCAGTTCTTC. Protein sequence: CASSRDFNEQFF.

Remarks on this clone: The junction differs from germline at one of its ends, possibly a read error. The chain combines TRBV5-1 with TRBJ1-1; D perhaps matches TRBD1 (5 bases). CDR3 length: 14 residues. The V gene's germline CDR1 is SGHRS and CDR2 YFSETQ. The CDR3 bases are TGCGCCAGCCGCTTATCGGGGGGGAACACTGAAGCTTTCTTT. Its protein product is CASRLSGGNTEAFF.

CDR3 residues: CASSLGLGGGDTDTQYF. CDR3 DNA sequence: TGCGCCAGCAGCTTGGGCCTCGGAGGTGGGGACACAGATACGCAGTATTTT. The chain combines TRBV5-1 with TRBJ2-3; D possibly corresponds to TRBD2 (5 bases). V was cut by 0 bases and J by 2 bases, with 16 bases left in between. The CDR3 is 17 amino acids. Germline lookup yields CDR1 SGHRS and CDR2 YFSETQ. The full variable domain, with the rest looked up from reference TRBV5-1 and TRBJ2-3, is KAGVTQTPRYLIKTRGQQVTLSCSPISGHRSVSWYQQTPGQGLQFLFEYFSETQRNKGNFPGRFSGRQFSNSRSEMNVSTLELGDSALYLCASSLGLGGGDTDTQYFGPGTRLTVL.

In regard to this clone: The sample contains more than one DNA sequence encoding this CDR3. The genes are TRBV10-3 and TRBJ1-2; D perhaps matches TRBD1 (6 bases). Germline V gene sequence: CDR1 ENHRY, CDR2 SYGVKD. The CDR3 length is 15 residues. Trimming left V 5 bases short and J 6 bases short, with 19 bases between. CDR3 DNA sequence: TGTGCCATCAGTCAAGGAGAGGGGGAGATGCATGGCTACACCTTC. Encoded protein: CAISQGEGEMHGYTF.